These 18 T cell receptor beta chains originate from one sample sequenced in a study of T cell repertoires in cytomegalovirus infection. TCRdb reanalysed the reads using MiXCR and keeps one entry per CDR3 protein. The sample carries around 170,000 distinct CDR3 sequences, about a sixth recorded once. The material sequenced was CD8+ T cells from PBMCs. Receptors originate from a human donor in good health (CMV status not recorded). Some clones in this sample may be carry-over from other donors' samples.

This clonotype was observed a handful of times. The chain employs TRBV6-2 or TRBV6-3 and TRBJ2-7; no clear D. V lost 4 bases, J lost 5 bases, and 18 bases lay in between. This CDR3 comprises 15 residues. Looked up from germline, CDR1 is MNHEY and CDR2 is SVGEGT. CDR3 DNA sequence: TGTGCCAGCAGTTCTCGAAAGGTCCTAGGCCACGAGCAGTACTTC. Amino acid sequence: CASSSRKVLGHEQYF.

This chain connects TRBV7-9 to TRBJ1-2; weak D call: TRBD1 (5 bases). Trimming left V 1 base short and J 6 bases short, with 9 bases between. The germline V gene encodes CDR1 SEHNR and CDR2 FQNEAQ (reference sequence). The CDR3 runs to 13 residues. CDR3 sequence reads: CASSLGGENGYTF. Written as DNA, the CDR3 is TGTGCCAGCAGCTTAGGGGGGGAGAATGGCTACACCTTC.

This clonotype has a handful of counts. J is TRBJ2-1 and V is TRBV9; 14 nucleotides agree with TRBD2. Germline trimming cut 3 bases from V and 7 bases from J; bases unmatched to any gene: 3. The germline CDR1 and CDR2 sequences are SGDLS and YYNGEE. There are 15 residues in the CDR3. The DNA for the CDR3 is TGTGCCAGCAGCGGGGGACTAGCGGGAGCTAATGAGCAGTTCTTC. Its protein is CASSGGLAGANEQFF. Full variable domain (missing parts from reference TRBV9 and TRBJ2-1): DSGVTQTPKHLITATGQRVTLRCSPRSGDLSVYWYQQSLDQGLQFLIQYYNGEERAKGNILERFSAQQFPDLHSELNLSSLELGDSALYFCASSGGLAGANEQFFGPGTRLTVL.

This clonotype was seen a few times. CDR3 sequence (DNA): TGTGCCAGCAGCGACAGGGGTTATCAGCCCCAGCATTTT. Translated, it gives CASSDRGYQPQHF. The J gene is TRBJ1-5, the V gene TRBV5-5; 8 nucleotides line up with TRBD1. V trimming: 4 bases; J trimming: 5 bases; junction bases outside the gene matches: 2. Germline CDR1 is SGHKS and CDR2 is YYEKEE (reference sequence). The CDR3 spans 13 residues. Full variable domain (remainder filled in from reference TRBV5-5 and TRBJ1-5): DAGVTQSPTHLIKTRGQQVTLRCSPISGHKSVSWYQQVLGQGPQFIFQYYEKEERGRGNFPDRFSARQFPNYSSELNVNALLLGDSALYLCASSDRGYQPQHFGDGTRLSIL.

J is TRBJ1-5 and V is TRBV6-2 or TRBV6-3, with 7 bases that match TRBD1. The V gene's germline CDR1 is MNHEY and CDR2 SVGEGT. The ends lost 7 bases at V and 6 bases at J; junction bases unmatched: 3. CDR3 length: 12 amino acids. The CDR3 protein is CASTQGGQPQHF. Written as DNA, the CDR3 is TGTGCCAGCACCCAGGGGGGTCAGCCCCAGCATTTT.

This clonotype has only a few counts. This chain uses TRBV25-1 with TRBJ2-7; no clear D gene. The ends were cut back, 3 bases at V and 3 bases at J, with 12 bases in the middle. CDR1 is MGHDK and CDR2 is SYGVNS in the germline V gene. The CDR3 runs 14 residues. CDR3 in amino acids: CASSDMSRFYEQYF. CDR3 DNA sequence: TGTGCCAGCAGTGATATGAGCCGCTTCTACGAGCAGTACTTC.

CDR3 sequence reads: CASSLASGRTYEQYF. In DNA form, the CDR3 reads TGTGCCAGCAGCTTAGCTAGCGGGCGAACCTACGAGCAGTACTTC. The rearrangement links TRBV7-8 to TRBJ2-7, with 7 bases that match TRBD2. V lost 0 bases, J lost 2 bases, and 4 bases stayed unmatched. The germline V gene has CDR1 SGHVS and CDR2 FQNEAQ. There are 15 residues in the CDR3.

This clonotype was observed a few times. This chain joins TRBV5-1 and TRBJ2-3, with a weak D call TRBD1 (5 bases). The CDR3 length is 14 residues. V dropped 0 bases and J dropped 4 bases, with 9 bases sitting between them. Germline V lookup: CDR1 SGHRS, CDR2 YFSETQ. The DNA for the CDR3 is TGCGCCAGCAGCTTGGCCTGGGGCTCAGATACGCAGTATTTT. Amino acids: CASSLAWGSDTQYF.

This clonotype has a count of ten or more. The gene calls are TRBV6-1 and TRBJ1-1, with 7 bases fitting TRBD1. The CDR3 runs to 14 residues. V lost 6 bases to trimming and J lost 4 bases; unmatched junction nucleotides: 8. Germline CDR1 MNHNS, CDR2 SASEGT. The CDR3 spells CASRKGGGGTEAFF. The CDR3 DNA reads TGTGCCAGCAGGAAAGGGGGCGGAGGCACTGAAGCTTTCTTT.

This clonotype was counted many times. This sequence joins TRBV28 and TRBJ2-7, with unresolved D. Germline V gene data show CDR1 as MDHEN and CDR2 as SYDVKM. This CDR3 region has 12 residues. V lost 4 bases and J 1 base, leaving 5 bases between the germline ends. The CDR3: CASSWGSYEQYF. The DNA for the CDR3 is TGTGCCAGCAGTTGGGGTTCCTACGAGCAGTACTTC.

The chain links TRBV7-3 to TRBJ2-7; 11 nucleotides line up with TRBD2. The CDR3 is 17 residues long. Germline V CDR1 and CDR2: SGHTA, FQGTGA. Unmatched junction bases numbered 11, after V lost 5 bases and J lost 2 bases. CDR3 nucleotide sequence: TGTGCCAGCAGCCCTAGACTAGCGGGGCCATCCCCCTACGAGCAGTACTTC. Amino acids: CASSPRLAGPSPYEQYF.

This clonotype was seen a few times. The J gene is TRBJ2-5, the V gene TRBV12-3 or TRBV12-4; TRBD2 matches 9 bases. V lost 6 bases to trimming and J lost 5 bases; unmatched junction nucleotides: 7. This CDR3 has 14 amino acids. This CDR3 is CASSSGTSFETQYF. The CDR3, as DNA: TGTGCCAGCAGCTCCGGGACTAGCTTTGAGACCCAGTACTTC.

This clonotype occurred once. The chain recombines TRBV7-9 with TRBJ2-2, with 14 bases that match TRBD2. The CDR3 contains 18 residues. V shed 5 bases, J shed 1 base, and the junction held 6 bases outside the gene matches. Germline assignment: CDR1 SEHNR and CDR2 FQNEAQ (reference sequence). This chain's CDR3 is CASSPGTSGGWNTGELFF. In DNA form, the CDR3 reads TGTGCCAGCAGCCCAGGGACTAGCGGGGGCTGGAACACCGGGGAGCTGTTTTTT.

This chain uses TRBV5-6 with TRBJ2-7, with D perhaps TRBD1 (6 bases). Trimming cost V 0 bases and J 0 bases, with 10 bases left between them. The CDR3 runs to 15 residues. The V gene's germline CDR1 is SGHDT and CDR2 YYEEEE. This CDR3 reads CASSLGTEVSYEQYF. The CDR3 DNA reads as TGTGCCAGCAGCTTGGGGACAGAGGTCTCCTACGAGCAGTACTTC.

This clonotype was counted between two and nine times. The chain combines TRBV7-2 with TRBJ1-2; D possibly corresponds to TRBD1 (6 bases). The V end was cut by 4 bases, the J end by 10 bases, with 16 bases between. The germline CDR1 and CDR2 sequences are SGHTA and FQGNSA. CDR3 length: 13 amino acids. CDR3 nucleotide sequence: TGTGCCAGCAGCTCCGGACAGTCTCTGGACTACACCTTC. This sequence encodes CASSSGQSLDYTF.

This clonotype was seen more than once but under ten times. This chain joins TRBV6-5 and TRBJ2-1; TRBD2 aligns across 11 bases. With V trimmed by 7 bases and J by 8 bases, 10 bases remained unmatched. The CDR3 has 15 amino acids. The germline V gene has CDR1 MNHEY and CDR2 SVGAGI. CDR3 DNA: TGTGCCAGCACTTCTAGCGGGGGGCCTTGGGATGAGCAGTTCTTC. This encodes CASTSSGGPWDEQFF.

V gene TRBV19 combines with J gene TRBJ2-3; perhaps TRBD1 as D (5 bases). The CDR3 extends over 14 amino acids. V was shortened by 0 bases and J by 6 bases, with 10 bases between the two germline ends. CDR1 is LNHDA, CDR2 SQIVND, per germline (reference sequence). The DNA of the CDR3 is TGTGCCAGTAGTATAGATCTATACAGGGATACGCAGTATTTT. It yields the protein CASSIDLYRDTQYF.

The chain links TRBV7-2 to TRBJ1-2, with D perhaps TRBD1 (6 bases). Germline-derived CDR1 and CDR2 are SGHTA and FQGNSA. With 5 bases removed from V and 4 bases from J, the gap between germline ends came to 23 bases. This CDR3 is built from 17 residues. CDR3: CASSPNPYPGQIYGYTF. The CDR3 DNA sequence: TGTGCCAGCAGCCCGAACCCTTACCCCGGACAGATCTATGGCTACACCTTC.